What follows are 15 T cell receptor beta chains derived from one specimen sequenced in a study of shared clonotypes between healthy human individuals. Assay: immunoSEQ multiplex PCR; the TCRdb copy retains only in-frame clones and omits some. The data hold about 480,000 clones, with about 80% observed a single time. The sample consisted of PBMCs. Source of these receptors: a woman in her thirties or forties in good health. Some clones in this sample may be carry-over from other donors' samples.

V usage is TRBV11-2 and J usage is TRBJ1-2; 9 positions agree with TRBD1. This CDR3 is built from 17 residues. From germline, CDR1 is SGHAT and CDR2 FQNNGV. V trimming: 5 bases; J trimming: 4 bases; junction bases outside the gene matches: 14. This CDR3 reads CASSHGGTGLTGYGYTF. The CDR3 DNA reads TGTGCCAGCAGCCACGGGGGGACAGGGTTAACGGGCTATGGCTACACCTTC.

This rearrangement joins TRBV19 to TRBJ1-1; D unresolved. The CDR3 runs 12 residues. In germline, CDR1 is LNHDA, CDR2 SQIVND (reference sequence). V was pared by 5 bases and J by 2 bases, with 6 bases between. CDR3 in DNA: TGTGCCAGTAGTGTTGGAAACACTGAAGCTTTCTTT. It specifies CASSVGNTEAFF. The entire variable domain, with the rest obtained from reference TRBV19 and TRBJ1-1, is as follows: DGGITQSPKYLFRKEGQNVTLSCEQNLNHDAMYWYRQDPGQGLRLIYYSQIVNDFQKGDIAEGYSVSREKKESFPLTVTSAQKNPTAFYLCASSVGNTEAFFGQGTRLTVV.

V usage is TRBV5-1 and J usage is TRBJ2-7; possibly TRBD1 for D (6 bases). Germline V gene data show CDR1 as SGHRS and CDR2 as YFSETQ. This CDR3 is 14 amino acids long. V lost 0 bases to trimming and J lost 3 bases, with 10 bases between them. The CDR3 sequence is CASSLATGNYEQYF. In nucleotides, the CDR3 is TGCGCCAGCAGCTTGGCGACAGGAAACTACGAGCAGTACTTC.

The chain couples TRBV5-8 to TRBJ2-3; the match to TRBD1 covers 8 bases. Unmatched junction bases numbered 4, after V lost 1 base and J lost 3 bases. The CDR3 loop spans 15 amino acids. Germline V CDR1 and CDR2: SGHTS, YDEGEE. CDR3 coding DNA: TGTGCCAGCAGCTTGTCCAGGGGGCGAACAGATACGCAGTATTTT. It translates to CASSLSRGRTDTQYF.

V and J are TRBV23-1 and TRBJ2-7, with 9 bases that match TRBD1. TRBV23-1 is identified as an open reading frame with a role that is uncertain. The CDR3 totals 17 residues. J was trimmed by 4 bases and V by 2 bases; bases with no gene match: 12. The chain's CDR3 is CASSQVPSGTGTYEQYF. CDR3 DNA sequence: TGCGCCAGCAGTCAAGTCCCCTCTGGGACAGGGACTTACGAGCAGTACTTC.

V usage is TRBV7-3 and J usage is TRBJ2-3, with TRBD2 matching over 15 bases. V lost 2 bases to trimming and J lost 4 bases; unmatched junction nucleotides: 4. In germline, CDR1 is SGHTA, CDR2 FQGTGA. The CDR3 contains 17 residues. CDR3 amino acids: CASSLEGLAGGADTQYF. In nucleotides, the CDR3 is TGTGCCAGCAGCTTAGAGGGACTAGCGGGAGGTGCAGATACGCAGTATTTT. Full variable domain (missing parts from reference TRBV7-3 and TRBJ2-3): GAGVSQTPSNKVTEKGKYVELRCDPISGHTALYWYRQSLGQGPEFLIYFQGTGAADDSGLPNDRFFAVRPEGSVSTLKIQRTERGDSAVYLCASSLEGLAGGADTQYFGPGTRLTVL.

The count of this clone is one. This rearrangement joins TRBV25-1 to TRBJ2-5; possible D gene TRBD2, 7 bases. V lost 2 bases to trimming and J lost 4 bases, with 14 bases between them. From germline, CDR1 is MGHDK and CDR2 SYGVNS. The CDR3 consists of 15 residues. CDR3 sequence: CASSEGGGGRETQYF. CDR3 in DNA: TGTGCCAGCAGTGAAGGGGGCGGGGGCCGAGAGACCCAGTACTTC.

The chain carries TRBV7-2 and TRBJ1-1, with 7 positions matching TRBD1. The germline V gene encodes CDR1 SGHTA and CDR2 FQGNSA. The J segment lost 3 bases and the V segment lost 5 bases, leaving 12 bases of the junction unmatched. The CDR3 contains 16 residues. The CDR3 loop is CASSPQTGARYTEAFF. CDR3 in DNA: TGTGCCAGCAGCCCTCAAACAGGGGCGAGGTACACTGAAGCTTTCTTT.

The J gene is TRBJ2-1, the V gene TRBV5-4; 7 positions agree with TRBD1. V lost 4 bases and J lost 9; bases outside the gene matches: 13. CDR3 length equals 15 residues. Germline lookup yields CDR1 SGHNT and CDR2 YYREEE (reference sequence). The CDR3 reads CASSPTPTGVGEQFF. The CDR3 nucleotides read TGTGCCAGCAGCCCCACCCCAACAGGGGTGGGTGAGCAGTTCTTC.

The chain joins TRBV19 to TRBJ1-1, with 7 positions matching TRBD1. V lost 8 bases and J lost 4; bases outside the gene matches: 4. Germline CDR1 and CDR2: LNHDA and SQIVND (reference sequence). The CDR3 totals 12 residues. The CDR3 DNA is TGTGCCAGTGACAGGGAGGGCACTGAAGCTTTCTTT. Protein: CASDREGTEAFF.

The chain is built from TRBV11-1 and TRBJ2-7; 9 bases match TRBD2. Germline CDR1 and CDR2: SGHAT and FQDESV (reference sequence). This CDR3 has 16 amino acids. With 1 base clipped from V and 2 bases from J, the junction kept 6 bases outside the gene matches. As DNA, the CDR3 is TGTGCCAGCAGCTTAGGCCCTAGCGGGATGCCCTACGAGCAGTACTTC. Translated: CASSLGPSGMPYEQYF.

The rearrangement uses TRBV27 and TRBJ2-2; weak D call: TRBD1 (6 bases). Germline CDR1 is MNHEY and CDR2 is SMNVEV (reference sequence). The CDR3 totals 16 residues. The ends were cut back, 4 bases at V and 1 base at J, with 13 bases in the middle. CDR3 sequence: CASSYSTGWNTGELFF. The CDR3, as DNA: TGTGCCAGCAGTTACAGTACAGGGTGGAACACCGGGGAGCTGTTTTTT.

Only one count was recorded for this clone. V and J are TRBV2 and TRBJ2-6; 9 nucleotides line up with TRBD1. V dropped 2 bases and J dropped 0; count of bases not matched to a gene: 5. The CDR3 totals 18 residues. The germline V gene has CDR1 SNHLY and CDR2 FYNNEI. The CDR3 sequence: CASSEWGQGYSGANVLTF. The CDR3 DNA reads as TGTGCCAGCAGTGAATGGGGACAGGGATACTCTGGGGCCAACGTCCTGACTTTC. The entire variable domain, with the rest obtained from reference TRBV2 and TRBJ2-6, is as follows: EPEVTQTPSHQVTQMGQEVILRCVPISNHLYFYWYRQILGQKVEFLVSFYNNEISEKSEIFDDQFSVERPDGSNFTLKIRSTKLEDSAMYFCASSEWGQGYSGANVLTFGAGSRLTVL.

In this sample, this clone turned up a few times. The chain recombines TRBV5-1 with TRBJ1-4; D may be TRBD1 (5 bases). CDR3 length: 14 amino acids. Trimming left V 7 bases short and J 5 bases short, with 15 bases between. Germline V lookup: CDR1 SGHRS, CDR2 YFSETQ. This CDR3 reads CASSEGGQNEKLFF. The CDR3 region has the DNA TGCGCCAGCTCGGAGGGCGGACAAAATGAAAAACTGTTTTTT.

The gene calls are TRBV6-1 and TRBJ1-5, with D possibly TRBD1 on 5 matching bases. Germline values: CDR1 MNHNS, CDR2 SASEGT. The CDR3 totals 13 residues. V shed 10 bases and J shed 2 bases, with 12 bases lying between them. Here the CDR3 DNA reads TGTGCCACCAGGGAGCCTGGCAATCAGCCCCAGCATTTT. It specifies CATREPGNQPQHF.